This TCR beta chain was recovered during a study of T cell responses to AZD1222 COVID-19 vaccine. This clone was picked up one time. Its antigen is as yet unknown. Clones were read by immunoSEQ multiplex PCR, and TCRdb kept only the in-frame ones, dropping some. The sample lists 120,000 to 150,000 clones, 93% occurring once. The germline CDR1 and CDR2 sequences are SGHNT and YYREEE (reference sequence). This CDR3 spans 14 amino acids. V gave up 4 bases and J gave up 8 bases, with 16 bases separating them. Study-wide results and limits: Increased Spike-specific TCR breadth and depth were observed after two AZD1222 doses. Nearly half of the spike-specific TCRs reportedly recognize variant regions that carry no mutations. The donors showed a predominance of white British ancestry and of females, with possible underestimation of clonal diversity. Researchers took repertoire samples only after the peak T cell response had come.

The receptor was isolated from an adult in good health. Material: peripheral blood, obtained on day 0 of AZD1222 vaccination. The V and J genes are TRBV5-4 and TRBJ2-1, with a possible D match to TRBD2 (7 bases). CDR3 nucleotide sequence: TGTGCCAGCAGCCCGAGGGGGGGGGCATATGAGCAGTTCTTC. It yields the protein CASSPRGGAYEQFF.